Each of the 30 T cell receptor beta chains below was sequenced from the same sample in a study of T cell responses to AZD1222 COVID-19 vaccine. The table came from immunoSEQ multiplex PCR; TCRdb's copy has only in-frame clones and leaves some out. The table lists over 85,000 clones, 70% to 90% of them singletons. The starting material was peripheral blood, obtained 28 days after the second AZD1222 dose. These receptors originate from an adult who received the AZD1222 COVID-19 vaccine.

V gene TRBV27 combines with J gene TRBJ2-7; 7 bases align to TRBD1. This CDR3 has 14 amino acids. The germline CDR1 and CDR2 sequences are MNHEY and SMNVEV (reference sequence). V was pared by 3 bases and J by 2 bases, with 4 bases of the junction left unmatched. The CDR3 spells CASSFRDSPYEQYF. The CDR3 region has the DNA TGTGCCAGCAGTTTCCGGGACAGCCCCTACGAGCAGTACTTC.

The chain is built from TRBV4-1 and TRBJ2-7; perhaps D is TRBD1 or TRBD2 (5 bases each). Germline assignment: CDR1 MGHRA and CDR2 YSYEKL. Trimming cost V 3 bases and J 5 bases, with 20 bases left between them. The CDR3 sequence is 16 residues long. CDR3 region: CASSHPRGHGGDEQYF. CDR3 sequence (DNA): TGCGCCAGCAGCCATCCGCGTGGACACGGAGGCGACGAGCAGTACTTC.

J is TRBJ2-7 and V is TRBV7-9; no clear D. The CDR3 sequence is 11 residues long. V was trimmed by 3 bases and J by 6 bases, leaving 6 bases between them. The V gene's germline CDR1 is SEHNR and CDR2 FQNEAQ (reference sequence). In DNA form, the CDR3 reads TGTGCCAGCAGCTTTCTTTCCGAGCAGTACTTC. Protein: CASSFLSEQYF.

The chain recombines TRBV19 with TRBJ1-2; the match to TRBD1 covers 7 bases. V dropped 4 bases and J dropped 3; count of bases not matched to a gene: 2. The CDR3 consists of 13 residues. Germline CDR1 reads LNHDA; CDR2 reads SQIVND (reference sequence). The CDR3 coding sequence is TGTGCCAGTAGTACGGACAGGTACTATGGCTACACCTTC. This gives the protein CASSTDRYYGYTF.

The chain is built from TRBV4-1 and TRBJ2-5; D might be TRBD2 (7 bases). This CDR3 is built from 19 residues. Trimming stripped 3 bases from V and 1 base from J, with 24 bases between. The germline V gene has CDR1 MGHRA and CDR2 YSYEKL. The CDR3 reads CASSHPGGRGGHGQETQYF. The CDR3 region has the DNA TGCGCCAGCAGCCATCCGGGGGGCCGAGGGGGACACGGCCAAGAGACCCAGTACTTC.

The J gene is TRBJ1-5, the V gene TRBV7-9, with no clear D. Germline assignment: CDR1 SEHNR and CDR2 FQNEAQ (reference sequence). V was clipped by 2 bases and J by 5 bases, with 7 bases between them. The CDR3 is 13 amino acids. CDR3 sequence: CASSLMIDQPQHF. In DNA form, the CDR3 reads TGTGCCAGCAGCTTAATGATCGATCAGCCCCAGCATTTT.

CDR3 sequence: CSSRQGTSTDTQYF. The CDR3 DNA sequence: TGCAGCTCACGACAGGGAACGAGCACAGATACGCAGTATTTT. This chain joins TRBV29-1 and TRBJ2-3; 7 nucleotides match TRBD1. Trimming at V came to 8 bases and at J to 0 bases, leaving 8 bases not matched to a gene. Germline CDR1 is SQVTM and CDR2 is ANQGSEA. CDR3 size: 14 residues.

This clone was found once. The V gene is TRBV5-1, the J gene TRBJ2-3; 9 bases are a match to TRBD2. Germline CDR1 and CDR2: SGHRS and YFSETQ. This CDR3 contains 16 residues. The J segment lost 3 bases and the V segment lost 0 bases, leaving 5 bases of the junction unmatched. The CDR3 DNA follows: TGCGCCAGCAGCTTGGAAACGCGGGGGGGAACAGATACGCAGTATTTT. As protein: CASSLETRGGTDTQYF.

The chain uses TRBV24-1 and TRBJ2-1, with no clear D. Germline V gene lookup returns CDR1 KGHDR and CDR2 SFDVKD. The V end lost 2 bases, the J end lost 11 bases, and 12 bases lay between the germline ends. This CDR3 is built from 13 residues. The CDR3 nucleotides read TGTGCCACCAGTGATTGGCCGGACGCTAAGCAGTTCTTC. Translated: CATSDWPDAKQFF.

J is TRBJ2-3 and V is TRBV5-6; D remains ambiguous. V gave up 3 bases and J gave up 3 bases, with 14 bases separating them. CDR1 and CDR2 from the germline V gene are SGHDT and YYEEEE. CDR3 length equals 15 residues. This chain's CDR3 is CASSSPRQETDTQYF. Here the CDR3 DNA reads TGTGCCAGCAGCTCCCCACGGCAGGAGACAGATACGCAGTATTTT. Full variable domain (rest looked up from reference TRBV5-6 and TRBJ2-3): DAGVTQSPTHLIKTRGQQVTLRCSPKSGHDTVSWYQQALGQGPQFIFQYYEEEERQRGNFPDRFSGHQFPNYSSELNVNALLLGDSALYLCASSSPRQETDTQYFGPGTRLTVL.

The V and J genes are TRBV19 and TRBJ2-1; 11 bases are a match to TRBD2. CDR3 length equals 17 residues. Germline V gives CDR1 LNHDA, CDR2 SQIVND (reference sequence). V gave up 6 bases and J gave up 1 base; unmatched junction bases: 8. In DNA form, the CDR3 reads TGTGCCAGTAGACCCGCTAGCGGGGGGTCTTCCTACAATGAGCAGTTCTTC. This gives the protein CASRPASGGSSYNEQFF.

V is TRBV28 and J is TRBJ1-1; no clear D. The V and J ends lost 6 bases and 10 bases respectively, with 12 bases between them. Germline CDR1 and CDR2: MDHEN and SYDVKM. The CDR3 covers 11 residues. CDR3 nucleotide sequence: TGTGCCAGCAGCTCATCTATGACAGCTTTCTTT. Amino acids: CASSSSMTAFF. Variable domain in full (rest from reference TRBV28 and TRBJ1-1): DVKVTQSSRYLVKRTGEKVFLECVQDMDHENMFWYRQDPGLGLRLIYFSYDVKMKEKGDIPEGYSVSREKKERFSLILESASTNQTSMYLCASSSSMTAFFGQGTRLTVV.

This clone has just a few counts. This chain connects TRBV19 to TRBJ1-2, with no clear D. This CDR3 has 14 amino acids. Between the trimmed V and J ends, which lost 1 base and 3 bases, there was a span of 9 bases. In germline, CDR1 is LNHDA, CDR2 SQIVND (reference sequence). CDR3 sequence reads: CASSIGGRHYGYTF. CDR3 nucleotide sequence: TGTGCCAGTAGTATAGGAGGCAGGCACTATGGCTACACCTTC.

The V gene is TRBV11-2, the J gene TRBJ1-6; 8 nucleotides line up with TRBD1. The CDR3 is 18 amino acids. Germline lookup yields CDR1 SGHAT and CDR2 FQNNGV. The V segment lost 5 bases and the J segment 0 bases; nucleotides outside the gene matches: 9. CDR3: CASSTRTGPSSYNSPLHF. The CDR3 DNA is TGTGCCAGCAGCACTCGGACAGGGCCGAGCTCCTATAATTCACCCCTCCACTTT.

V is TRBV7-2 and J is TRBJ1-2; a weak D match, TRBD1 (5 bases). V was cut by 2 bases and J by 6 bases, with 13 bases left in between. The CDR3 has 14 residues. Germline-derived CDR1 and CDR2 are SGHTA and FQGNSA. CDR3 in amino acids: CASSLLRGRDGYTF. DNA for the CDR3: TGTGCCAGCAGCTTACTTCGGGGGAGGGATGGCTACACCTTC.

Details on this clone: The same CDR3 can be traced to other DNA sequences in this sample. The chain carries TRBV28 and TRBJ1-3; D possibly corresponds to TRBD1 (5 bases). CDR1 is MDHEN, CDR2 SYDVKM, per germline. V lost 1 base and J 8 bases, leaving 9 bases between the germline ends. This CDR3 spans 13 amino acids. The CDR3 bases are TGTGCCAGCAGTTTATCCGGAGGGGACACCATATATTTT. Protein product: CASSLSGGDTIYF.

This chain connects TRBV12-3 or TRBV12-4 to TRBJ1-5; TRBD1 aligns across 7 bases. J lost 7 bases, V lost 5 bases, and 5 bases had no gene match. The CDR3 extends over 13 amino acids. Here the CDR3 reads CASSLTGIQPQHF. CDR3 DNA sequence: TGTGCCAGCAGTCTGACAGGGATCCAGCCCCAGCATTTT.

The V gene is TRBV9, the J gene TRBJ1-5, with D hard to call. Trimming took off 0 bases at V and 8 bases at J, with 12 bases between the two ends. CDR3 length: 14 amino acids. The germline V gene has CDR1 SGDLS and CDR2 YYNGEE. In DNA, the CDR3 is TGTGCCAGCAGCGTAGAACCCGGGCTCAAGCCCCAGCATTTT. It translates to CASSVEPGLKPQHF.

The DNA of the CDR3 is TGTGCCAGCTCACCATCGGCAGGGGGCGGCTACGAGCAGTACTTC. Amino acid sequence: CASSPSAGGGYEQYF. V is TRBV18 and J is TRBJ2-7, with 8 bases aligning to TRBD1. CDR1 and CDR2 from the germline V gene are KGHSH and LQKENI. This CDR3 is built from 15 residues. V trimming: 2 bases; J trimming: 3 bases; junction bases outside the gene matches: 6.

The rearrangement links TRBV28 to TRBJ1-5; tentative D call: TRBD1 (5 bases). This CDR3 spans 16 amino acids. The germline gives CDR1 MDHEN, CDR2 SYDVKM. With 8 bases removed from V and 6 bases from J, the gap between germline ends came to 23 bases. CDR3 protein: CASWFGAGFVSQPQHF. The DNA of the CDR3 is TGTGCCAGCTGGTTTGGGGCAGGGTTTGTATCTCAGCCCCAGCATTTT.

V gene TRBV27 combines with J gene TRBJ1-5, with no clear D. CDR3 length equals 14 residues. Deletions cut 5 bases from V and 1 base from J, with 9 bases between. Per germline, CDR1 MNHEY and CDR2 SMNVEV (reference sequence). CDR3 protein: CASSPGRSNQPQHF. In DNA form, the CDR3 reads TGTGCCAGCAGTCCGGGGAGGAGCAATCAGCCCCAGCATTTT.

This clone has only one observation. This sample also contains other DNA sequences that code for the same CDR3. The V call is TRBV7-2, the J call TRBJ2-7, with TRBD1 as a possible D gene (5 bases). Germline CDR1 is SGHTA and CDR2 is FQGNSA. V was shortened by 4 bases and J by 0 bases, with 10 bases between the two germline ends. This CDR3 is 14 amino acids long. CDR3 residues: CASSSQGSSYEQYF. CDR3 coding DNA: TGTGCCAGCAGCTCCCAGGGCAGCTCCTACGAGCAGTACTTC.

J is TRBJ1-2 and V is TRBV27; D gene ambiguous. This CDR3 has 13 residues. V lost 4 bases to trimming and J lost 8 bases, with 14 bases between them. Germline CDR1 reads MNHEY; CDR2 reads SMNVEV (reference sequence). The DNA for the CDR3 is TGTGCCAGCAGTTCGACGGCTCTGAGGGGCTACACCTTC. It encodes CASSSTALRGYTF.

The chain couples TRBV5-4 to TRBJ2-7, with 8 bases aligning to TRBD2. V was clipped by 5 bases and J by 6 bases; unmatched bases: 4. This CDR3 has 12 amino acids. Germline V gene data show CDR1 as SGHNT and CDR2 as YYREEE (reference sequence). The CDR3 DNA sequence: TGTGCCAGCAGAACCGGGACTAGCGAGCAGTACTTC. Its translation: CASRTGTSEQYF.

The chain carries TRBV11-3 and TRBJ1-1; 8 nucleotides match TRBD1. The CDR3 totals 15 residues. The V and J ends lost 5 bases and 1 base, in that order; junction bases with no gene match: 6. CDR1 is SGHNT and CDR2 is YENEEA in the germline V gene. The CDR3 loop is CASSPRQGSNTEAFF. The CDR3 region has the DNA TGTGCCAGCAGCCCCAGACAGGGGTCGAACACTGAAGCTTTCTTT. Drawing the rest from reference TRBV11-3 and TRBJ1-1, the complete variable domain is EAGVVQSPRYKIIEKKQPVAFWCNPISGHNTLYWYLQNLGQGPELLIRYENEEAVDDSQLPKDRFSAERLKGVDSTLKIQPAELGDSAVYLCASSPRQGSNTEAFFGQGTRLTVV.

The chain uses TRBV4-1 and TRBJ2-7; 8 bases match TRBD2. Germline assignment: CDR1 MGHRA and CDR2 YSYEKL. This CDR3 region has 15 residues. V was clipped by 4 bases and J by 0 bases; unmatched bases: 5. CDR3 bases: TGCGCCAGCAGCCCTTCCGGGACTAGCTCCTACGAGCAGTACTTC. Its translation: CASSPSGTSSYEQYF.

This rearrangement joins TRBV5-1 to TRBJ2-3; TRBD1 matches at 10 bases. The CDR3 is made up of 15 amino acids. Germline assignment: CDR1 SGHRS and CDR2 YFSETQ. V was pared by 7 bases and J by 2 bases, with 7 bases of the junction left unmatched. In nucleotides, the CDR3 is TGCGCCAGCGCGCCCGGGACAGGGGACACAGATACGCAGTATTTT. It specifies CASAPGTGDTDTQYF.

The chain combines TRBV7-9 with TRBJ2-1, with a weak D call TRBD1 (5 bases). Germline V gene sequence: CDR1 SEHNR, CDR2 FQNEAQ (reference sequence). Trimming shortened V by 6 bases and J by 2 bases, and 11 bases separated the two germline ends. This CDR3 comprises 14 residues. Here the CDR3 DNA reads TGTGCCAGCAGAGGCAGGGTTCCCTACAATGAGCAGTTCTTC. Residues: CASRGRVPYNEQFF.

The chain employs TRBV6-5 and TRBJ1-2; the D is unclear. The CDR3 is 14 residues long. The germline V gene encodes CDR1 MNHEY and CDR2 SVGAGI. The V gene lost 5 bases and the J gene lost 5 bases, with 15 bases spanning the gap. The CDR3 DNA reads TGTGCCAGCAGTCCCGTGGGGAGCGGGTATGGCTACACCTTC. Amino acid sequence: CASSPVGSGYGYTF.

The chain recombines TRBV5-4 with TRBJ1-2, with TRBD1 matching 10 bases. Unmatched junction bases numbered 3, after V lost 2 bases and J lost 8 bases. CDR1 is SGHNT and CDR2 is YYREEE in the germline V gene (reference sequence). The length of the CDR3 is 13 residues. Here the CDR3 reads CASSFGTGAGYTF. CDR3 sequence (DNA): TGTGCCAGCAGCTTCGGGACAGGGGCCGGCTACACCTTC. The complete variable domain, with remaining parts taken from reference TRBV5-4 and TRBJ1-2, reads ETGVTQSPTHLIKTRGQQVTLRCSSQSGHNTVSWYQQALGQGPQFIFQYYREEENGRGNFPPRFSGLQFPNYSSELNVNALELDDSALYLCASSFGTGAGYTFGSGTRLTVV.